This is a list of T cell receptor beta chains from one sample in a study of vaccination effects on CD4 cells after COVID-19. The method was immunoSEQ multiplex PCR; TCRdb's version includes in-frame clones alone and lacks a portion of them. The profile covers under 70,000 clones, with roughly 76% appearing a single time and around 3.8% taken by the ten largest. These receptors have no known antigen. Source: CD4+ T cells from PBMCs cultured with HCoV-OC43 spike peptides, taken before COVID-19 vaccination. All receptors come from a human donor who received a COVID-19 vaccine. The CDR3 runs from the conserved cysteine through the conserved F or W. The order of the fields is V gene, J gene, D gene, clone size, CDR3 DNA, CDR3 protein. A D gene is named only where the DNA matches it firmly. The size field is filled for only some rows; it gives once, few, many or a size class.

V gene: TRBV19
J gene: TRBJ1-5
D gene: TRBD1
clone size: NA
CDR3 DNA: TGTGCCAGTAGGACCACAGGGGGCGGCAATCAGCCCCAGCATTTT
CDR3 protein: CASRTTGGGNQPQHF

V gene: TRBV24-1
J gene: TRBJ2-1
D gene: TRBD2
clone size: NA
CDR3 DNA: TGTGCCACCAGTGATAGCGCACGGGGGGGCCCCTACAATGAGCAGTTCTTC
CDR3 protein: CATSDSARGGPYNEQFF

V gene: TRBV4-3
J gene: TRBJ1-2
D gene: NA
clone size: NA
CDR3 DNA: TGCGCCAGCAGCCAGGGTAACTATGGCTACACCTTC
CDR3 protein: CASSQGNYGYTF

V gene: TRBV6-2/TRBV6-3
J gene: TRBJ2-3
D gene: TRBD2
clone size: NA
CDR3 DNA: TGTGCCAGCAGCCCAACACGGACTAGCGGGGGGGCCAGAGATACGCAGTATTTT
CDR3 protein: CASSPTRTSGGARDTQYF

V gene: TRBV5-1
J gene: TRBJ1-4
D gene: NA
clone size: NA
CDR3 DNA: TGCGCCAGCAGCTTTAGGGGTGGGGAAAAACTGTTTTTT
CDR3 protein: CASSFRGGEKLFF

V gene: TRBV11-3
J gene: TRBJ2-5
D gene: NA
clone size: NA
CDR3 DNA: TGTGCCAGCAGCTATAGTCCGGCCAGCGGACAAGAGACCCAGTACTTC
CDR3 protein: CASSYSPASGQETQYF

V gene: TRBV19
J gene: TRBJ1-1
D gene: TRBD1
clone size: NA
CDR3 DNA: TGTGCCAGTAGTCCCCGGACAGGGGATGGGGGGACTGAAGCTTTCTTT
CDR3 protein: CASSPRTGDGGTEAFF

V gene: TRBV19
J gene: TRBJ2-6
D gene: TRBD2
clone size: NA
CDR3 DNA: TGTGCCAGTACTCTAGCGGGGGGGCCCGGGGCCAACGTCCTGACTTTC
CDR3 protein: CASTLAGGPGANVLTF

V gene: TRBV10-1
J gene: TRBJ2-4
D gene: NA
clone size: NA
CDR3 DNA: TGCGCCAGCAGCCCCGGGGGACACCTAGCCAAAAACATTCAGTACTTC
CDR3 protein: CASSPGGHLAKNIQYF

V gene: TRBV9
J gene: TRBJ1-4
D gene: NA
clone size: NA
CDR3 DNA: TGTGCCAGCAGCGTAGTAACAGGTCAGGGTGAAAAACTGTTTTTT
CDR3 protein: CASSVVTGQGEKLFF

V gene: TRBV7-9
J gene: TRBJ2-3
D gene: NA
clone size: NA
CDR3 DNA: TGTGCCAGCAGCTTACGGGGAATAACTAGCACAGATACGCAGTATTTT
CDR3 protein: CASSLRGITSTDTQYF

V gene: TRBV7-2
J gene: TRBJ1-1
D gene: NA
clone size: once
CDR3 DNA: TGTGCCAGCAGAATCTACAGCGGGATCAGGGCTGAAGCTTTCTTT
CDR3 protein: CASRIYSGIRAEAFF

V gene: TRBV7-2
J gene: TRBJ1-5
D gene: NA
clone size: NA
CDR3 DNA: TGTGCCAGCAGCTTAGGGTCAGGAGATCAGCCCCAGCATTTT
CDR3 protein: CASSLGSGDQPQHF

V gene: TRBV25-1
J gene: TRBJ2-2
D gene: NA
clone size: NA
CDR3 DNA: TGTGCCAGCAGTGAACGATTTGGGGGCGCCGGGGAGCTGTTTTTT
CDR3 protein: CASSERFGGAGELFF

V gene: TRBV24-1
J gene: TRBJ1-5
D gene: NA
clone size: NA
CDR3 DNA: TGTGCCACCAGTGACCAGAAGACAGAGTTTAGCAATCAGCCCCAGCATTTT
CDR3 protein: CATSDQKTEFSNQPQHF

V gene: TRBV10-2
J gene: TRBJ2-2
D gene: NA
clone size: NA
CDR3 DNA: TGCGCCAGCAGTGAAAACAGGAACACCGGGGAGCTGTTTTTT
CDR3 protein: CASSENRNTGELFF

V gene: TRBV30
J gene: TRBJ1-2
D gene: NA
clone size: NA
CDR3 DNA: TGTGCCTGGAGTGTAACGAAAACGGCGAGTGGCTACACCTTC
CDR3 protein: CAWSVTKTASGYTF

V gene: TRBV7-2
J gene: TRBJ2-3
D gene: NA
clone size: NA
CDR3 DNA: TGTGCCAGCAGCTTGTCCGGGCCGGGGGGCACAGATACGCAGTATTTT
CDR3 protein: CASSLSGPGGTDTQYF

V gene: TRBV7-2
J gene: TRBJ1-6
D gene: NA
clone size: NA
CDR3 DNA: TGTGCCAGCAGCGCGGATCCAGGGGAAAATTCACCCCTCCACTTT
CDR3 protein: CASSADPGENSPLHF

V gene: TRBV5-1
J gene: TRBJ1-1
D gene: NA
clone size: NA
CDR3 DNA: TGCGCCAGCAGCTTTTTGGGTCCGGGGGACACTGAAGCTTTCTTT
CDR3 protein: CASSFLGPGDTEAFF

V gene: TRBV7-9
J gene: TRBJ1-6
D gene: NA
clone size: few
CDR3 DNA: TGTGCCAGCAGCTTAGGGGTAGCCTCCGAAGCCCTCCACTTT
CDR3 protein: CASSLGVASEALHF

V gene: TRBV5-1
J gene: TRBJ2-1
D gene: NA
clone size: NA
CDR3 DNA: TGCGCCAGCAGTAGGGGCGGAGCGGACAGTTACAATGAGCAGTTCTTC
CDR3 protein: CASSRGGADSYNEQFF

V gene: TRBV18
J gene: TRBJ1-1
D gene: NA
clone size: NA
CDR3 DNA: TGTGCCAGCTCACGGGTCGCCGCCAGAGACACTGAAGCTTTCTTT
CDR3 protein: CASSRVAARDTEAFF

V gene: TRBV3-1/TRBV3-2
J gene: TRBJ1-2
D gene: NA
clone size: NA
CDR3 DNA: TGTGCCAGCAGGGGCCAGGGCTTTGGCTACACCTTC
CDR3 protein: CASRGQGFGYTF

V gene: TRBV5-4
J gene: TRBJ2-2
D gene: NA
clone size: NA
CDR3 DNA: TGTGCCAGCAGCGGCATCCAGGGCCCAGGGGAGCTGTTTTTT
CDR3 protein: CASSGIQGPGELFF

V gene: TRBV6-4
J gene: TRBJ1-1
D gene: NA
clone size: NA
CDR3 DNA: TGTGCCAGCAGTCCCAGGGAGAACACTGAAGCTTTCTTT
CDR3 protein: CASSPRENTEAFF

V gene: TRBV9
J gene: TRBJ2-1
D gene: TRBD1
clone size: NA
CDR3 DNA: TGTGCCAGCAGCACCATGACAGGGGGAAATGAGCAGTTCTTC
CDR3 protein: CASSTMTGGNEQFF

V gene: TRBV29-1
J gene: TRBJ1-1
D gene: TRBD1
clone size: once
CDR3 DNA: TGCAGCGTTGGGAACAGGGGTGGAACTGAAGCTTTCTTT
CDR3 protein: CSVGNRGGTEAFF

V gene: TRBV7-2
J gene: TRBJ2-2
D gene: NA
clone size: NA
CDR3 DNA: TGTGCCAGCAGCTTAGCGCTGGCGGGGAGCGCGAACACCGGGGAGCTGTTTTTT
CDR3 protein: CASSLALAGSANTGELFF

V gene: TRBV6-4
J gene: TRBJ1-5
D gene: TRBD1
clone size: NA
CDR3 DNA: TGTGCCAGCAGTTCGACAGGGAATAATCAGCCCCAGCATTTT
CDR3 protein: CASSSTGNNQPQHF

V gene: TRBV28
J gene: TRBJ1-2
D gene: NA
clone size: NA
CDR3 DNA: TGTGCCAGCAGTACGCGGGACGTACCCAGCTATGGCTACACCTTC
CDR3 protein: CASSTRDVPSYGYTF

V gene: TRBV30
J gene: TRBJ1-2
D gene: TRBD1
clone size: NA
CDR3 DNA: TGTGCCTGGACCATCACAGGGGTAGGGAACTATGGCTACACCTTC
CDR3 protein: CAWTITGVGNYGYTF

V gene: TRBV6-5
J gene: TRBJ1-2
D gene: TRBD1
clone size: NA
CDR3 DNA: TGTGCCAGCAGAATACCGGGACAGGGTGGCTACACCTTC
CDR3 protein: CASRIPGQGGYTF

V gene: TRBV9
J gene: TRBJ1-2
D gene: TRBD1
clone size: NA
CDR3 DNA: TGTGCCAGCAGCGCGGGGGGACAGGGGGTAGGCTACACCTTC
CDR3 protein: CASSAGGQGVGYTF

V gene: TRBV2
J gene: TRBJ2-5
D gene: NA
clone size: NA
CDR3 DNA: TGTGCCAGCAGTGATCTTAGCCGGGTTGGGACCCAGTACTTC
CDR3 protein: CASSDLSRVGTQYF

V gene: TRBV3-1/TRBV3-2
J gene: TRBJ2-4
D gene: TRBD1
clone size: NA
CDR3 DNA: TGTGCCAGCAGCCAGCCGGGACAGGGAGACATTCAGTACTTC
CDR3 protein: CASSQPGQGDIQYF

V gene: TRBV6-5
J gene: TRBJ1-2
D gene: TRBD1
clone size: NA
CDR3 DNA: TGTGCCAGCAGTTACTCGCAGGGGGTGCAGGGCTACACCTTC
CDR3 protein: CASSYSQGVQGYTF

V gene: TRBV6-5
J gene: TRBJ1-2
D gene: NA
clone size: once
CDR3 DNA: TGTGCCAGCAAGGCGGGACGAGAACGGGCCTATGGCTACACCTTC
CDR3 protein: CASKAGRERAYGYTF

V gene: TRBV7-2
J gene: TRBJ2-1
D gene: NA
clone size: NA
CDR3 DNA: TGTGCCAGCAGCGTTAATGGCTTGGGAAATGAGCAGTTCTTC
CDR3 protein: CASSVNGLGNEQFF

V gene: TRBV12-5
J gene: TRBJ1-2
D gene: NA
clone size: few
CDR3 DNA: TGTGCTAGTGGTCCCCCCGGGGGAGGGGGGCAGGACGGCTACACCTTC
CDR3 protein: CASGPPGGGGQDGYTF

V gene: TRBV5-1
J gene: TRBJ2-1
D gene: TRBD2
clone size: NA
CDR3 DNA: TGCGCCACCAACCTAGCGGGGGGCCTCTACAATGAGCAGTTCTTC
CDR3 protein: CATNLAGGLYNEQFF

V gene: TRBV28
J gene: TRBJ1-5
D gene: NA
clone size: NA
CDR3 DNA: TGTGCCAGCAGTTTATGGGGAGGGGTAAGCAATCAGCCCCAGCATTTT
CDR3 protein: CASSLWGGVSNQPQHF

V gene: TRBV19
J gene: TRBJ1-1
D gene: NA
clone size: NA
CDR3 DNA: TGTGCCAGTAGTAGGAACACTGAAGCTTTCTTT
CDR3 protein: CASSRNTEAFF

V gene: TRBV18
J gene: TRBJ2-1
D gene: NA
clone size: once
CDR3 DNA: TGTGCCAGCTCACCAAACACAGGTGCCTCCTACAATGAGCAGTTCTTC
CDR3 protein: CASSPNTGASYNEQFF

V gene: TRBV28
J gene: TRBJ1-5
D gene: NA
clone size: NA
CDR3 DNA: TGTGCCAGCAGTTTTCCGGCGAACAATCAGCCCCAGCATTTT
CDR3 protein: CASSFPANNQPQHF

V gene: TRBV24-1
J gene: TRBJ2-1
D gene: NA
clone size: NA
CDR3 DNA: TGTGCCACCAGTGATGCAAGGGGCATCTACAATGAGCAGTTCTTC
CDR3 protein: CATSDARGIYNEQFF

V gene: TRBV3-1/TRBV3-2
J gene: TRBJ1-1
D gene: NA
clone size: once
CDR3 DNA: TGTGCCAGCAGCCAAGACCCCTCCAGGGTGCGCACTGAAGCTTTCTTT
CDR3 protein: CASSQDPSRVRTEAFF

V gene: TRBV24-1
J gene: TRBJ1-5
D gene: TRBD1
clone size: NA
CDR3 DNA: TGTGCCACCAGTGACAAAACAGGGGGCCATCAGCCCCAGCATTTT
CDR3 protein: CATSDKTGGHQPQHF

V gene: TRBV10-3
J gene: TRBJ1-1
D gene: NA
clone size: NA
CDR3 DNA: TGTGCCATCAGCCCGCAGGGGAACACTGAAGCTTTCTTT
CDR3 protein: CAISPQGNTEAFF

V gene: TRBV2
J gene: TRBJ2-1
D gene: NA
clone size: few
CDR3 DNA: TGTGCCAGCAGTGTTGAGGACTATGAGCAGTTCTTC
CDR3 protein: CASSVEDYEQFF